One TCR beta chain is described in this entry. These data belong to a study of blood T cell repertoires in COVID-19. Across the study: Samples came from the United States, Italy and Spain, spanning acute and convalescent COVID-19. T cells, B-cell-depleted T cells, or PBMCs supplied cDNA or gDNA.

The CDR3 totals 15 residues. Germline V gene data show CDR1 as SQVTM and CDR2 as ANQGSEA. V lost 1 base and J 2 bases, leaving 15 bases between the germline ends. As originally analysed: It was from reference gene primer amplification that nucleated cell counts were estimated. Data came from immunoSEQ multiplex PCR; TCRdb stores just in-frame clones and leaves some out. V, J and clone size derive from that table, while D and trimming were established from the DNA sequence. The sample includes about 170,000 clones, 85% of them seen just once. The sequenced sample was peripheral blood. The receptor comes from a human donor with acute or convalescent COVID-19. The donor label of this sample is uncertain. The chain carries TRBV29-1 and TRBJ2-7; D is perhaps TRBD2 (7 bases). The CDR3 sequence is CSVEGGEGDTYEQYF. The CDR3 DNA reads TGCAGCGTTGAAGGCGGGGAGGGGGACACCTACGAGCAGTACTTC.